This T cell receptor beta chain was captured by sequencing in a study of blood T cell repertoires in COVID-19. TCRdb's table, derived via immunoSEQ multiplex PCR, lists solely in-frame clones and lacks some. The sample has 200,000 to 250,000 clones; 82% are singletons. CDR1 and CDR2 from the germline V gene are GTSNPN and SVGIG (reference sequence). CDR3 length: 15 amino acids. V shed 2 bases, J shed 2 bases, and the junction held 4 bases outside the gene matches. The receptor's source is a woman aged 70-85 years with COVID-19, enrolled during active disease. Sequencing used peripheral blood. The gene calls are TRBV30 and TRBJ1-5; 9 bases map to TRBD1. The CDR3 bases are TGTGCCTGGAGTTGGAGGACAGGGGGCAATCAGCCCCAGCATTTT. This gives the protein CAWSWRTGGNQPQHF. The variable domain in full, with the rest retrieved from reference TRBV30 and TRBJ1-5, is SQTIHQWPATLVQPVGSPLSLECTVEGTSNPNLYWYRQAAGRGLQLLFYSVGIGQISSEVPQNLSASRPQDRQFILSSKKLLLSDSGFYLCAWSWRTGGNQPQHFGDGTRLSIL.